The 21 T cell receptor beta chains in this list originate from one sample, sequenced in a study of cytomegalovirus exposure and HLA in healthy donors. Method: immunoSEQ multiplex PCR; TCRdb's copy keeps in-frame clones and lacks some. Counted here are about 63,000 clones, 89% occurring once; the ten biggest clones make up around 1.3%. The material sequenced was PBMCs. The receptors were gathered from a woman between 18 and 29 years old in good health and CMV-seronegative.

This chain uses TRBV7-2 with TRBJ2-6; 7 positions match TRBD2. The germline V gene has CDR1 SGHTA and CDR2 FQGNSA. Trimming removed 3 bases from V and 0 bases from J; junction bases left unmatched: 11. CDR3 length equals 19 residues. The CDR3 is CASSLQSLGGSSGANVLTF. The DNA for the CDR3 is TGTGCCAGCAGCTTGCAGTCTTTGGGCGGGAGCTCTGGGGCCAACGTCCTGACTTTC.

This CDR3 reads CASSPAGAGSEYEQYF. The DNA for the CDR3 is TGCGCCAGCAGCCCCGCGGGGGCGGGATCGGAGTACGAGCAGTACTTC. V usage is TRBV4-1 and J usage is TRBJ2-7, with D perhaps matching TRBD2 (7 bases). V was cut by 4 bases and J by 4 bases, with 20 bases left in between. Germline V CDR1 and CDR2: MGHRA, YSYEKL. The CDR3 extends over 16 amino acids.

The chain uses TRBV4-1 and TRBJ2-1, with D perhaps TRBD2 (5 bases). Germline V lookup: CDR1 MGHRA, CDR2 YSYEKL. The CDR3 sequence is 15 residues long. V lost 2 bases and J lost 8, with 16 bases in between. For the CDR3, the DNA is TGCGCCAGCAGCCAAACGATGCGTAAGGGAGATGAGCAGTTCTTC. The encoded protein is CASSQTMRKGDEQFF.

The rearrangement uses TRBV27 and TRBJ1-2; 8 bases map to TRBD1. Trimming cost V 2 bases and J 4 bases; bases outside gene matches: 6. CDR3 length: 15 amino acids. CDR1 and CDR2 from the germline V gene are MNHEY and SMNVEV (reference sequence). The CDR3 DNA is TGTGCCAGCAGTTTAATTGGACAGGGCCTCTATGGCTACACCTTC. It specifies CASSLIGQGLYGYTF.

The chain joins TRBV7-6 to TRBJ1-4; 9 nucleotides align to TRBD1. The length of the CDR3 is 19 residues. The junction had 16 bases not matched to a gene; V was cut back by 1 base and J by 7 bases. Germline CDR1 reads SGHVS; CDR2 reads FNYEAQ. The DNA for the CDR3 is TGTGCCAGCAGCTTAGAACCGGACCCCATAGACAGGGGGGGTGAAAAACTGTTTTTT. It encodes CASSLEPDPIDRGGEKLFF. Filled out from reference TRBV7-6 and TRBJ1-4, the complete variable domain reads GAGVSQSPRYKVTKRGQDVALRCDPISGHVSLYWYRQALGQGPEFLTYFNYEAQQDKSGLPNDRFSAERPEGSISTLTIQRTEQRDSAMYRCASSLEPDPIDRGGEKLFFGSGTQLSVL.

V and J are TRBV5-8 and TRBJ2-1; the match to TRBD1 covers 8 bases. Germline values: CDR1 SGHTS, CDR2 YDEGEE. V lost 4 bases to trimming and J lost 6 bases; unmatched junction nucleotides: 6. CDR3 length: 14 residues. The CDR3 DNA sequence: TGTGCCAGCAGCCGCGACAGGGGCCCCAATGAGCAGTTCTTC. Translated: CASSRDRGPNEQFF.

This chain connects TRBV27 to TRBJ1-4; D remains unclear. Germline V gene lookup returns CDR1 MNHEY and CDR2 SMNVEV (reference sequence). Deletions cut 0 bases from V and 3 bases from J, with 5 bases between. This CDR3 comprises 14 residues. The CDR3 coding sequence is TGTGCCAGCAGTTTATCGTCAGCTAATGAAAAACTGTTTTTT. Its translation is CASSLSSANEKLFF.

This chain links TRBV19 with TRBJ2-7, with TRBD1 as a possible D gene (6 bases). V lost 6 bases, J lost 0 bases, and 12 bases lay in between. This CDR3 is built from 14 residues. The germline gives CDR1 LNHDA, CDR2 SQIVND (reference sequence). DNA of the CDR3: TGTGCCAGTAGCCCGATAGGGGGCTCCTACGAGCAGTACTTC. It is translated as CASSPIGGSYEQYF.

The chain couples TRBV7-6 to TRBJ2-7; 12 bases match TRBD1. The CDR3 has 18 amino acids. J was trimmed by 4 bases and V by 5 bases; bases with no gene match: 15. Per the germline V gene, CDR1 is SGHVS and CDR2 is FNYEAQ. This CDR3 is CASSLELTGQGASYEQYF. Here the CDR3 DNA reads TGTGCCAGCAGCCTCGAGTTAACGGGACAGGGGGCGTCGTACGAGCAGTACTTC.

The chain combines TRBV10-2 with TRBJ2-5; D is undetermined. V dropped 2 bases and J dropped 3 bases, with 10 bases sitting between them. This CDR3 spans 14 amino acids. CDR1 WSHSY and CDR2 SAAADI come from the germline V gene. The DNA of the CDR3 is TGCGCCAGCAGTGAGACAGCCCTAAAAGAGACCCAGTACTTC. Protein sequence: CASSETALKETQYF.

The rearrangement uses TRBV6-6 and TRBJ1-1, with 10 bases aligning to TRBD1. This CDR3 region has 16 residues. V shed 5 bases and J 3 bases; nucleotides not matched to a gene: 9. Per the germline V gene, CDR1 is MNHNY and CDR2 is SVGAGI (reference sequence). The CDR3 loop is CASSPGTGVSHTEAFF. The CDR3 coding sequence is TGTGCCAGCAGTCCTGGGACAGGGGTGAGTCACACTGAAGCTTTCTTT.

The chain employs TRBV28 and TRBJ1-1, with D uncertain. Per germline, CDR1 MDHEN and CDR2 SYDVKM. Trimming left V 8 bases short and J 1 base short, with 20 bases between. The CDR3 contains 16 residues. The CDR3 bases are TGTGCCAGCCCCCCGGGGTCATTTAGGTGGAACACTGAAGCTTTCTTT. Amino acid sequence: CASPPGSFRWNTEAFF. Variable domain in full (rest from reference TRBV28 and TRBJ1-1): DVKVTQSSRYLVKRTGEKVFLECVQDMDHENMFWYRQDPGLGLRLIYFSYDVKMKEKGDIPEGYSVSREKKERFSLILESASTNQTSMYLCASPPGSFRWNTEAFFGQGTRLTVV.

The CDR3 reads CASSSGLAGADYNEQFF. The CDR3, as DNA: TGTGCCAGCAGCTCTGGGCTAGCGGGGGCCGACTACAATGAGCAGTTCTTC. The chain employs TRBV5-4 and TRBJ2-1, with 10 bases matching TRBD2. Per germline, CDR1 SGHNT and CDR2 YYREEE (reference sequence). The CDR3 contains 17 residues. V shed 3 bases, J shed 3 bases, and the junction held 9 bases outside the gene matches.

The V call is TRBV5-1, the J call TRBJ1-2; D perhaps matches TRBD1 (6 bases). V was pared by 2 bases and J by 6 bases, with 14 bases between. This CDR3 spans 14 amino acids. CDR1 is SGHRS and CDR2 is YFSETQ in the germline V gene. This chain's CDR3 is CASSLPRDIDGYTF. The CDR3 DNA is TGCGCCAGCAGCTTACCCCGGGACATAGATGGCTACACCTTC.

Written as DNA, the CDR3 is TGTGCCACCAGCAGAGATACGTCTAGCCAAGAGACCCAGTACTTC. Its protein product is CATSRDTSSQETQYF. The chain links TRBV15 to TRBJ2-5, with no clear D. Germline values: CDR1 LNHNV, CDR2 YYDKDF (reference sequence). Trimming took 0 bases from V and 1 from J, leaving 9 bases between them. This CDR3 spans 15 amino acids.

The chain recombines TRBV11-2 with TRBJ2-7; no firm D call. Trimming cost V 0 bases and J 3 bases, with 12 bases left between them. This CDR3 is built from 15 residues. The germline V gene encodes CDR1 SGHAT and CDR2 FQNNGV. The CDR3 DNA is TGTGCCAGCAGCTTAGATCCAAGCTCCATCTACGAGCAGTACTTC. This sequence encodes CASSLDPSSIYEQYF.

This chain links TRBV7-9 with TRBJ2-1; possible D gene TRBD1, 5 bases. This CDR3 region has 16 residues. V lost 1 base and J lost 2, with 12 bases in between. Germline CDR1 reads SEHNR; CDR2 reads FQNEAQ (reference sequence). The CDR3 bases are TGTGCCAGCAGCTTAGGGATTGCAGGGCCCTACAATGAGCAGTTCTTC. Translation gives CASSLGIAGPYNEQFF.

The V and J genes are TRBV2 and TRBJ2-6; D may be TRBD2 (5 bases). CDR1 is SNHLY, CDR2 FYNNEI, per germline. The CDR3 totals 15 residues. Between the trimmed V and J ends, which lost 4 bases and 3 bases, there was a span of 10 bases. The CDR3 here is CASSVEGFGANVLTF. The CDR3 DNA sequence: TGTGCCAGCAGTGTTGAGGGCTTTGGGGCCAACGTCCTGACTTTC.

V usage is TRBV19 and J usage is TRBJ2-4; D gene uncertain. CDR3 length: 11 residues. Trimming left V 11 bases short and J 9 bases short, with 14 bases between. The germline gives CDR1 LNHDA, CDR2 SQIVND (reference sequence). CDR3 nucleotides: TGTGCCTCAACGTCCGAGAGCATTCAGTACTTC. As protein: CASTSESIQYF.

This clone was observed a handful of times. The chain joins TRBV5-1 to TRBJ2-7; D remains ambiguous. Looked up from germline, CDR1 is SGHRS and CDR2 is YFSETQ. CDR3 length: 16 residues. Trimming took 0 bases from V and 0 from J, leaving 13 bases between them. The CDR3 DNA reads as TGCGCCAGCAGCTTGGCCGGAGCGACCGTCTCCTACGAGCAGTACTTC. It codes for CASSLAGATVSYEQYF.

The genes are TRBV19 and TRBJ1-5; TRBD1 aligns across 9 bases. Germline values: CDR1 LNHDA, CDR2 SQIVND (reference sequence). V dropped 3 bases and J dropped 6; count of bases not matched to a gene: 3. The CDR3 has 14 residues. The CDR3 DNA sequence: TGTGCCAGTAGTATCCACAGGGGGCTTCAGCCCCAGCATTTT. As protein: CASSIHRGLQPQHF.